A single sample gave rise to the 32 T cell receptor beta chains below, sequenced in a study of OX40 agonist ivuxolimab in advanced cancers. TCRdb keeps only in-frame clones here, not all; method: immunoSEQ multiplex PCR. The sample lists fewer than 20,000 clones, around 78% seen once, with over 12% in the top ten. This sample comprised CD4+ or CD8+ T cells sorted from blood, obtained in a trial of the OX40 agonist ivuxolimab. These receptors all come from an adult with an advanced solid tumor such as melanoma, head and neck, liver or kidney cancer.

This clone was observed a single time. The V call is TRBV30, the J call TRBJ2-1; no clear D gene. The CDR3 length is 12 residues. The V gene lost 0 bases and the J gene lost 8 bases, with 8 bases spanning the gap. CDR1 is GTSNPN, CDR2 SVGIG, per germline (reference sequence). The CDR3 spells CAWSVRWHEQFF. The CDR3 nucleotides are TGTGCCTGGAGTGTACGGTGGCATGAGCAGTTCTTC.

This clone showed up just once. This chain connects TRBV19 to TRBJ2-7, with 14 bases aligning to TRBD2. V lost 2 bases, J lost 3 bases, and 12 bases stayed unmatched. This CDR3 is built from 19 residues. CDR1 is LNHDA, CDR2 SQIVND, per germline (reference sequence). CDR3 coding DNA: TGTGCCAGTAGTATAAGGGTCCCGGGACTAGCGGGAGAGCACTACGAGCAGTACTTC. Encoded protein: CASSIRVPGLAGEHYEQYF.

This clone was seen once. The chain joins TRBV7-2 to TRBJ2-5, with TRBD2 matching 9 bases. Unmatched junction bases numbered 2, after V lost 5 bases and J lost 1 base. The V gene's germline CDR1 is SGHTA and CDR2 FQGNSA. The CDR3 is 14 residues long. Here the CDR3 reads CASSVTSGQETQYF. The CDR3 DNA sequence: TGTGCCAGCAGCGTGACTAGCGGCCAAGAGACCCAGTACTTC.

V and J are TRBV4-3 and TRBJ2-3, with 10 bases identical to TRBD2. The V segment lost 0 bases and the J segment 2 bases; nucleotides outside the gene matches: 5. This CDR3 spans 17 amino acids. Germline lookup yields CDR1 LGHNA and CDR2 YSLEER. The CDR3 DNA reads as TGCGCCAGCAGCCAAGATCGGACTAGCGGCGACACAGATACGCAGTATTTT. It yields the protein CASSQDRTSGDTDTQYF.

This rearrangement joins TRBV11-1 to TRBJ2-7; either TRBD1 or TRBD2 may supply D (5 bases each). V lost 5 bases to trimming and J lost 2 bases, with 13 bases between them. The CDR3 runs 14 residues. Germline assignment: CDR1 SGHAT and CDR2 FQDESV (reference sequence). Here the CDR3 DNA reads TGTGCCAGCAGCCCCCCGGGGCTTGCCTACGAGCAGTACTTC. Amino acid sequence: CASSPPGLAYEQYF.

CDR3 in amino acids: CASSRLRGRYNYGYTF. The CDR3 nucleotides are TGTGCCAGCAGCCGTCTCAGGGGGCGATATAACTATGGCTACACCTTC. The V and J genes are TRBV5-6 and TRBJ1-2; TRBD1 matches at 8 bases. This CDR3 is built from 16 residues. Germline V gene sequence: CDR1 SGHDT, CDR2 YYEEEE. V shed 4 bases and J 1 base; nucleotides not matched to a gene: 9.

The chain recombines TRBV5-6 with TRBJ2-5; D unresolved. The J call is uncertain, as TRBJ2-7 better fits the DNA end. This CDR3 contains 12 residues. Germline loops: CDR1 SGHDT, CDR2 YYEEEE. CDR3 residues: CASSSRSYEQYF. Written as DNA, the CDR3 is TGTGCCAGCAGCTCCCGGTCCTACGAGCAGTACTTC.

The gene calls are TRBV6-1 and TRBJ2-3; D gene ambiguous. Trimming cost V 6 bases and J 0 bases, with 10 bases left between them. The length of the CDR3 is 14 residues. CDR1 is MNHNS and CDR2 is SASEGT in the germline V gene. CDR3: CASRARKSTDTQYF. The CDR3 nucleotides are TGTGCCAGCAGGGCGCGAAAAAGCACAGATACGCAGTATTTT.

This chain links TRBV27 with TRBJ2-1; 11 bases agree with TRBD2. The CDR3 contains 16 residues. Trimming took 1 base from V and 7 from J; bases not matched to a gene: 6. Germline values: CDR1 MNHEY, CDR2 SMNVEV (reference sequence). CDR3 bases: TGTGCCAGCAGTTTATTGGGGACTAGCGGTTTTAATGAGCAGTTCTTC. It codes for CASSLLGTSGFNEQFF.

The chain couples TRBV1 to TRBJ2-2; the D segment call TRBD2 is taken from the table without a DNA check. TRBV1 is listed as a pseudogene. The CDR3 loop spans 17 amino acids. The CDR3 reads CTSSQANPGGCTGELFF. The CDR3 DNA is TGCACCAGCAGCCAAGCTAACCCCGGGGGGTGCACCGGGGAGCTGTTTTTT.

The chain is built from TRBV5-1 and TRBJ2-1, with 8 bases that match TRBD2. Germline lookup yields CDR1 SGHRS and CDR2 YFSETQ. The CDR3 extends over 14 amino acids. V lost 5 bases and J lost 3; bases outside the gene matches: 4. DNA for the CDR3: TGCGCCAGCAGAATTAGCGGGATCTACAATGAGCAGTTCTTC. This gives the protein CASRISGIYNEQFF.

This chain connects TRBV29-1 to TRBJ2-1; D gene uncertain. Trimming took 3 bases from V and 16 from J, leaving 16 bases between them. This CDR3 has 11 amino acids. Germline CDR1 reads SQVTM; CDR2 reads ANQGSEA. CDR3: CSVETGVIIFF. CDR3 coding DNA: TGCAGCGTTGAGACTGGGGTTATTATCTTCTTC.

The chain has TRBV5-1 and TRBJ1-5; no clear D gene. V shed 4 bases and J shed 2 bases, with 16 bases lying between them. CDR3 length equals 16 residues. CDR1 is SGHRS, CDR2 YFSETQ, per germline. The CDR3 DNA reads as TGCGCCAGCAGCGAGACGGGATTTGGGGGCAATCAGCCCCAGCATTTT. The encoded protein is CASSETGFGGNQPQHF.

This chain uses TRBV9 with TRBJ2-5; a weak D match, TRBD2 (6 bases). This CDR3 region has 15 residues. Germline-derived CDR1 and CDR2 are SGDLS and YYNGEE. The germline V and J ends were trimmed by 0 bases and 1 base, with 10 bases remaining between them. CDR3 residues: CASSVGPGGQETQYF. The CDR3 region has the DNA TGTGCCAGCAGCGTAGGACCCGGGGGCCAAGAGACCCAGTACTTC.

This clone turned up a few times. The chain links TRBV29-1 to TRBJ1-2; no definite D call. Germline CDR1 reads SQVTM; CDR2 reads ANQGSEA. The V and J ends lost 7 bases and 2 bases respectively, with 11 bases between them. The CDR3 has 12 amino acids. CDR3 DNA: TGCAGCGCCTCCGGTGGGAACTATGGCTACACCTTC. Protein product: CSASGGNYGYTF.

The chain has TRBV27 and TRBJ2-3; D might be TRBD2 (6 bases). Germline CDR1 and CDR2: MNHEY and SMNVEV (reference sequence). Deletions cut 5 bases from V and 8 bases from J, with 17 bases between. The CDR3 has 14 amino acids. CDR3 region: CASSPLTSRATQYF. Here the CDR3 DNA reads TGTGCCAGCAGTCCATTGACTAGTCGTGCTACGCAGTATTTT.

The V call is TRBV5-6, the J call TRBJ2-1, with no clear D. Germline assignment: CDR1 SGHDT and CDR2 YYEEEE. The CDR3 has 13 residues. V lost 2 bases and J lost 10, with 13 bases in between. The CDR3 reads CASSFGPLPEQFF. CDR3 DNA: TGTGCCAGCAGCTTTGGCCCATTACCGGAGCAGTTCTTC. Using reference TRBV5-6 and TRBJ2-1 for the parts outside the CDR3, the full variable domain is DAGVTQSPTHLIKTRGQQVTLRCSPKSGHDTVSWYQQALGQGPQFIFQYYEEEERQRGNFPDRFSGHQFPNYSSELNVNALLLGDSALYLCASSFGPLPEQFFGPGTRLTVL.

V and J are TRBV19 and TRBJ1-5; the match to TRBD1 covers 9 bases. Germline assignment: CDR1 LNHDA and CDR2 SQIVND (reference sequence). CDR3 length equals 15 residues. V dropped 3 bases and J dropped 3; count of bases not matched to a gene: 3. The CDR3 is CASSMGQGINQPQHF. The CDR3 DNA reads TGTGCCAGTAGTATGGGACAGGGAATCAATCAGCCCCAGCATTTT.

This clone was counted a few times. The J gene is TRBJ2-1, the V gene TRBV5-2; TRBD2 is the table's D call and was not checked against the DNA. TRBV5-2 is tagged as a pseudogene. The CDR3 is 12 amino acids. The CDR3 sequence is CASSLLGDEQFF. CDR3 DNA sequence: TGTGCCAGCAGCTTGCTCGGGGATGAGCAGTTCTTC.

This chain joins TRBV9 and TRBJ2-2; 7 bases are shared with TRBD2. V was pared by 4 bases and J by 2 bases, with 8 bases of the junction left unmatched. In germline, CDR1 is SGDLS, CDR2 YYNGEE. The CDR3 covers 16 residues. CDR3 residues: CASSLRLAGNTGELFF. CDR3 nucleotide sequence: TGTGCCAGCAGCCTTCGACTAGCTGGTAACACCGGGGAGCTGTTTTTT.

The chain has TRBV7-2 and TRBJ2-7; possible D gene TRBD2, 7 bases. V was trimmed by 0 bases and J by 5 bases, leaving 11 bases between them. The CDR3 is made up of 14 amino acids. Germline CDR1 and CDR2: SGHTA and FQGNSA. The chain's CDR3 is CASSLAAGANEQYF. CDR3 DNA: TGTGCCAGCAGCTTAGCTGCGGGGGCAAACGAGCAGTACTTC. Full variable domain (remainder filled in from reference TRBV7-2 and TRBJ2-7): GAGVSQSPSNKVTEKGKDVELRCDPISGHTALYWYRQSLGQGLEFLIYFQGNSAPDKSGLPSDRFSAERTGGSVSTLTIQRTQQEDSAVYLCASSLAAGANEQYFGPGTRLTVT.

The V call is TRBV7-2, the J call TRBJ2-3; D is perhaps TRBD1 or TRBD2 (5 bases each). The CDR3 totals 15 residues. With 5 bases removed from V and 2 bases from J, the gap between germline ends came to 14 bases. Per the germline V gene, CDR1 is SGHTA and CDR2 is FQGNSA. In DNA, the CDR3 is TGTGCCAGCAGCAATTACCGGGGCCCCACAGATACGCAGTATTTT. Protein product: CASSNYRGPTDTQYF.

A single count supports this clone. The chain couples TRBV19 to TRBJ1-5, with 9 bases lining up with TRBD1. Germline assignment: CDR1 LNHDA and CDR2 SQIVND (reference sequence). This CDR3 has 15 residues. The trim removed 6 bases at V and 7 bases at J, leaving 10 bases unmatched. The CDR3: CASRGQGVGRQPQHF. The CDR3, as DNA: TGTGCCAGTAGGGGACAGGGAGTGGGACGACAGCCCCAGCATTTT.

The CDR3 region is CASCRPDTEAFF. In nucleotides, the CDR3 is TGTGCCAGCTGCCGTCCGGACACTGAAGCTTTCTTT. The rearrangement links TRBV5-6 to TRBJ1-1, with D unresolved. Trimming stripped 7 bases from V and 3 bases from J, with 10 bases between. Germline CDR1 is SGHDT and CDR2 is YYEEEE. The CDR3 totals 12 residues.

The V call is TRBV28, the J call TRBJ2-3, with D perhaps being TRBD1 or TRBD2 (6 bases each). Trimming cost V 5 bases and J 1 base, with 13 bases left between them. The CDR3 is 15 residues long. Germline CDR1 is MDHEN and CDR2 is SYDVKM. The CDR3 sequence: CASSEGGVGTDTQYF. In nucleotides, the CDR3 is TGTGCCAGCAGTGAGGGGGGAGTAGGCACAGATACGCAGTATTTT.

The gene calls are TRBV10-2 and TRBJ1-3; 8 bases fit TRBD1. CDR1 and CDR2 from the germline V gene are WSHSY and SAAADI. The CDR3 sequence is 15 residues long. Unmatched junction bases numbered 8, after V lost 10 bases and J lost 0 bases. CDR3 loop: CATWDRRNSGNTIYF. CDR3 nucleotide sequence: TGCGCCACATGGGACAGGAGAAACTCTGGAAACACCATATATTTT.

The CDR3 spells CASRPTGSNTGELFF. The CDR3 nucleotides read TGTGCCAGCAGACCGACAGGTTCGAACACCGGGGAGCTGTTTTTT. V gene TRBV25-1 combines with J gene TRBJ2-2; weak D call: TRBD1 (6 bases). Germline lookup yields CDR1 MGHDK and CDR2 SYGVNS. There are 15 residues in the CDR3. V lost 6 bases to trimming and J lost 0 bases, with 11 bases between them.

This clone was seen more than once but under ten times. The chain carries TRBV9 and TRBJ2-2, with D uncertain. Germline V gene sequence: CDR1 SGDLS, CDR2 YYNGEE. The CDR3 runs 13 residues. V gave up 4 bases and J gave up 3 bases, with 7 bases separating them. CDR3 nucleotides: TGTGCCAGCAGCCAAGATCACACCGGGGAGCTGTTTTTT. As protein: CASSQDHTGELFF.

The chain links TRBV4-2 to TRBJ1-1, with a weak D call TRBD1 (6 bases). Trimming took 4 bases from V and 5 from J, leaving 11 bases between them. This CDR3 is 13 amino acids long. The germline V gene has CDR1 LGHNA and CDR2 YNFKEQ. In DNA, the CDR3 is TGTGCCAGCAGCCCGGGGGCTGGTACTGAAGCTTTCTTT. Its translation: CASSPGAGTEAFF.

The J gene is TRBJ2-7, the V gene TRBV6-1, with a weak D call TRBD1 (6 bases). The CDR3 contains 14 residues. V was shortened by 6 bases and J by 6 bases, with 18 bases between the two germline ends. CDR1 and CDR2 (germline): MNHNS, SASEGT. The CDR3 DNA is TGTGCCAGCAGCGATAAGGGGGTTCAGCGCGAGCAGTACTTC. Amino acid sequence: CASSDKGVQREQYF.

The J gene is TRBJ2-1, the V gene TRBV5-4, with TRBD1 identical over 9 bases. This CDR3 has 15 amino acids. The germline CDR1 and CDR2 sequences are SGHNT and YYREEE (reference sequence). V shed 4 bases, J shed 10 bases, and the junction held 12 bases outside the gene matches. CDR3 coding DNA: TGTGCCAGCAGCAAGACAGGGGGACAAGCCAGCGAGCAGTTCTTC. It specifies CASSKTGGQASEQFF. Based on the CDR3 plus reference TRBV5-4 and TRBJ2-1, the full variable domain is ETGVTQSPTHLIKTRGQQVTLRCSSQSGHNTVSWYQQALGQGPQFIFQYYREEENGRGNFPPRFSGLQFPNYSSELNVNALELDDSALYLCASSKTGGQASEQFFGPGTRLTVL.

V usage is TRBV11-3 and J usage is TRBJ2-5, with D uncertain. Germline lookup yields CDR1 SGHNT and CDR2 YENEEA. The CDR3 contains 14 residues. V was cut by 4 bases and J by 2 bases, with 11 bases left in between. CDR3 bases: TGTGCCAGCAGCTCGACCGAAACTCAAGAGACCCAGTACTTC. It specifies CASSSTETQETQYF. Supplemented by reference TRBV11-3 and TRBJ2-5, the full variable domain reads EAGVVQSPRYKIIEKKQPVAFWCNPISGHNTLYWYLQNLGQGPELLIRYENEEAVDDSQLPKDRFSAERLKGVDSTLKIQPAELGDSAVYLCASSSTETQETQYFGPGTRLLVL.